The 18 T cell receptor beta chains below come from one sample, sequenced in a study of vaccination effects on CD4 cells after COVID-19. These receptors have no known antigen. Subsequent to a culture period of around eleven days, CD4+ T cells were isolated. Each participant received a vaccine that was either BNT162b2 or mRNA-1273, given as two doses. Assay: immunoSEQ multiplex PCR; the TCRdb copy retains only in-frame clones and omits some. The profile shows 66,000 or so clones, roughly 81% of them singletons. Sample: CD4+ T cells from PBMCs cultured without peptide, taken after COVID-19 vaccination. The receptors come from a human donor who received a COVID-19 vaccine.

J is TRBJ2-5 and V is TRBV29-1, with D possibly matching TRBD1 (6 bases). The CDR3 totals 16 residues. V was cut by 5 bases and J by 1 base, with 20 bases left in between. CDR1 and CDR2 (germline): SQVTM, ANQGSEA. The CDR3 region is CSVSNPRDTRQETQYF. The CDR3 DNA is TGCAGCGTTTCCAATCCCCGGGACACGCGCCAAGAGACCCAGTACTTC.

The rearrangement joins TRBV5-1 to TRBJ1-5; unclear D gene. Germline values: CDR1 SGHRS, CDR2 YFSETQ. The ends were cut back, 2 bases at V and 4 bases at J, with 13 bases in the middle. CDR3 length equals 15 residues. CDR3 sequence (DNA): TGCGCCAGCAGCTTTACACCGGGAGGAAATCAGCCCCAGCATTTT. Residues: CASSFTPGGNQPQHF.

The CDR3 protein is CASSSRDRGRGTEAFF. The CDR3 DNA sequence: TGTGCCAGCAGCTCCCGGGACAGGGGGCGCGGCACTGAAGCTTTCTTT. V is TRBV5-6 and J is TRBJ1-1, with TRBD1 identical over 12 bases. The V and J ends lost 3 bases and 4 bases, in that order; junction bases with no gene match: 7. The CDR3 is 16 residues long. Germline V gives CDR1 SGHDT, CDR2 YYEEEE.

This chain connects TRBV7-2 to TRBJ1-2; TRBD1 aligns across 7 bases. The length of the CDR3 is 16 residues. V was pared by 1 base and J by 4 bases, with 9 bases of the junction left unmatched. Germline-derived CDR1 and CDR2 are SGHTA and FQGNSA. CDR3 sequence: CASSLEGRGQIYGYTF. The DNA of the CDR3 is TGTGCCAGCAGCTTAGAGGGGAGGGGGCAGATCTATGGCTACACCTTC.

The chain is built from TRBV28 and TRBJ1-4; 7 bases are a match to TRBD1. This CDR3 is 16 amino acids long. The V segment lost 5 bases and the J segment 3 bases; nucleotides outside the gene matches: 9. Germline V lookup: CDR1 MDHEN, CDR2 SYDVKM. For the CDR3, the DNA is TGTGCCAGCAGTGCCCCCCAGGGGGATTCTAATGAAAAACTGTTTTTT. Translation gives CASSAPQGDSNEKLFF. Based on the CDR3 plus reference TRBV28 and TRBJ1-4, the full variable domain is DVKVTQSSRYLVKRTGEKVFLECVQDMDHENMFWYRQDPGLGLRLIYFSYDVKMKEKGDIPEGYSVSREKKERFSLILESASTNQTSMYLCASSAPQGDSNEKLFFGSGTQLSVL.

V and J are TRBV29-1 and TRBJ1-1, with D possibly being TRBD1 (5 bases). The V and J ends lost 7 bases and 10 bases respectively, with 16 bases between them. The CDR3 consists of 11 residues. Germline assignment: CDR1 SQVTM and CDR2 ANQGSEA. CDR3 sequence (DNA): TGCAGCGACGAAGGGGTACTGGGAGCTTTCTTT. Encoded protein: CSDEGVLGAFF.

The chain links TRBV14 to TRBJ2-1; D remains ambiguous. The CDR3 is made up of 12 amino acids. The V end lost 2 bases, the J end lost 4 bases, and 3 bases lay between the germline ends. The germline CDR1 and CDR2 sequences are SGHDN and FVKESK. CDR3 nucleotides: TGTGCCAGCAGCCAACCTTACAATGAGCAGTTCTTC. This encodes CASSQPYNEQFF. The whole variable domain, filled in from reference TRBV14 and TRBJ2-1, reads EAGVTQFPSHSVIEKGQTVTLRCDPISGHDNLYWYRRVMGKEIKFLLHFVKESKQDESGMPNNRFLAERTGGTYSTLKVQPAELEDSGVYFCASSQPYNEQFFGPGTRLTVL.

This clone was observed a few times. This rearrangement joins TRBV5-1 to TRBJ2-7, with TRBD1 matching over 9 bases. J lost 2 bases, V lost 4 bases, and 10 bases had no gene match. Looked up from germline, CDR1 is SGHRS and CDR2 is YFSETQ. The CDR3 consists of 16 residues. The CDR3 region is CASSRTNGQGTYEQYV. CDR3 sequence (DNA): TGCGCCAGCAGCCGGACGAACGGACAGGGGACCTACGAGCAGTACGTC.

V usage is TRBV6-5 and J usage is TRBJ2-5; 7 nucleotides line up with TRBD2. Per germline, CDR1 MNHEY and CDR2 SVGAGI. V was clipped by 10 bases and J by 7 bases; unmatched bases: 18. The CDR3 loop spans 15 amino acids. The CDR3 coding sequence is TGTGCCACCCTTAACCGGGGAGGGGCAGGTGGGACCCAGTACTTC. This gives the protein CATLNRGGAGGTQYF.

The chain recombines TRBV11-2 with TRBJ2-5; 9 nucleotides align to TRBD2. Germline V gene lookup returns CDR1 SGHAT and CDR2 FQNNGV. The length of the CDR3 is 14 residues. V was pared by 5 bases and J by 4 bases, with 5 bases of the junction left unmatched. Here the CDR3 DNA reads TGTGCCAGCAGCGTCGGACTAGCGAGAGAGACCCAGTACTTC. This gives the protein CASSVGLARETQYF.

The table lists this clone with a count of one. The chain links TRBV5-1 to TRBJ1-3; D call uncertain. The CDR3 has 15 amino acids. CDR1 and CDR2 from the germline V gene are SGHRS and YFSETQ. Deletions cut 2 bases from V and 4 bases from J, with 13 bases between. CDR3 protein: CASSFQNSMGNTIYF. CDR3 nucleotides: TGCGCCAGCAGCTTCCAGAATTCGATGGGAAACACCATATATTTT.

The J gene is TRBJ1-2, the V gene TRBV11-1; 11 bases line up with TRBD1. J was trimmed by 5 bases and V by 5 bases; bases with no gene match: 1. Germline V gives CDR1 SGHAT, CDR2 FQDESV (reference sequence). The CDR3 runs to 13 residues. The CDR3 bases are TGTGCCAGCAGCCGGGACAGGGGGTATGGCTACACCTTC. Translating it yields CASSRDRGYGYTF.

V gene TRBV30 combines with J gene TRBJ1-5; weak D call: TRBD1 (6 bases). The ends were cut back, 1 base at V and 6 bases at J, with 13 bases in the middle. This CDR3 region has 14 residues. Germline V lookup: CDR1 GTSNPN, CDR2 SVGIG (reference sequence). CDR3 amino acids: CAWSANRVAQPQHF. Written as DNA, the CDR3 is TGTGCCTGGAGTGCTAACAGGGTAGCTCAGCCCCAGCATTTT.

The chain is built from TRBV5-1 and TRBJ2-3, with 7 positions matching TRBD2. V was clipped by 0 bases and J by 2 bases; unmatched bases: 6. Germline CDR1 SGHRS, CDR2 YFSETQ. CDR3 length equals 16 residues. CDR3 sequence (DNA): TGCGCCAGCAGCTTGGACCATGGGACTAACACAGATACGCAGTATTTT. Translated, it gives CASSLDHGTNTDTQYF. Full variable domain (missing parts from reference TRBV5-1 and TRBJ2-3): KAGVTQTPRYLIKTRGQQVTLSCSPISGHRSVSWYQQTPGQGLQFLFEYFSETQRNKGNFPGRFSGRQFSNSRSEMNVSTLELGDSALYLCASSLDHGTNTDTQYFGPGTRLTVL.

In its sample, this clone was seen a few times. The V and J genes are TRBV2 and TRBJ2-2, with D hard to call. This CDR3 comprises 10 residues. Per germline, CDR1 SNHLY and CDR2 FYNNEI. Trimming took 6 bases from V and 5 from J, leaving 1 base between them. Here the CDR3 reads CASRTGELFF. CDR3 nucleotide sequence: TGTGCCAGCAGGACCGGGGAGCTGTTTTTT.

This clone showed up just a few times. V gene TRBV7-3 combines with J gene TRBJ2-2; 9 nucleotides line up with TRBD1. Germline V gene lookup returns CDR1 SGHTA and CDR2 FQGTGA. CDR3 length: 14 amino acids. Losses at the gene ends were 6 bases for V and 5 bases for J; bases not matched to a gene: 4. CDR3 coding DNA: TGTGCCAGCAGTGATGACAGGGGGACCGGGGAGCTGTTTTTT. Amino acids: CASSDDRGTGELFF.

This clone was seen just once. The sample holds other DNA sequences that translate to the same CDR3. This chain joins TRBV6-1 and TRBJ1-2, with D perhaps matching TRBD1 (6 bases). Trimming shortened V by 3 bases and J by 4 bases, and 9 bases separated the two germline ends. Germline CDR1 is MNHNS and CDR2 is SASEGT. CDR3 length equals 13 residues. The CDR3, as DNA: TGTGCCAGCAGTGAGGGGGCCGGCTATGGCTACACCTTC. Protein product: CASSEGAGYGYTF.

In this sample, this clone turned up a few times. This chain uses TRBV5-1 with TRBJ1-6, with 7 nucleotides matching TRBD1. This CDR3 has 14 amino acids. With 4 bases clipped from V and 10 bases from J, the junction kept 8 bases outside the gene matches. From germline, CDR1 is SGHRS and CDR2 YFSETQ. The CDR3 loop reads CASSQDREGSPLHF. CDR3 in DNA: TGCGCCAGCAGCCAAGACAGGGAAGGCTCACCCCTCCACTTT.